The 21 T cell receptor beta chains given below trace back to one sample, sequenced in a study of blood T cell repertoires in COVID-19. Generated by immunoSEQ multiplex PCR, the TCRdb table keeps only in-frame clones and is missing some. The sample carries approximately 440,000 clones, about 92% recorded once. The sequencing sample was made of PBMCs or T cells enriched from blood (not recorded which). The receptors shown here come from a young man who had recovered from COVID-19.

The rearrangement links TRBV6-1 to TRBJ1-1, with 7 bases lining up with TRBD1. Per germline, CDR1 MNHNS and CDR2 SASEGT. The ends lost 1 base at V and 4 bases at J; junction bases unmatched: 3. This CDR3 is 14 amino acids long. The CDR3 region is CASSEEQGVTEAFF. In DNA, the CDR3 is TGTGCCAGCAGTGAAGAGCAGGGGGTCACTGAAGCTTTCTTT.

The rearrangement uses TRBV14 and TRBJ1-5; 7 bases match TRBD1. The germline V gene has CDR1 SGHDN and CDR2 FVKESK. CDR3 length: 14 residues. Trimming took 6 bases from V and 2 from J; bases not matched to a gene: 4. The CDR3 sequence is CASSAGGGNQPQHF. The CDR3 DNA is TGTGCCAGCAGTGCAGGGGGAGGCAATCAGCCCCAGCATTTT.

The chain is built from TRBV15 and TRBJ1-2; TRBD1 might be the D (5 bases). The V and J ends lost 1 base and 2 bases respectively, with 11 bases between them. The CDR3 covers 15 residues. Germline V CDR1 and CDR2: LNHNV, YYDKDF (reference sequence). CDR3 DNA sequence: TGTGCCACCAGCAGAGGCGGGGGTGCGAACTATGGCTACACCTTC. It codes for CATSRGGGANYGYTF.

The chain links TRBV19 to TRBJ2-7; 13 bases fit TRBD2. The CDR3 is 17 amino acids. CDR1 is LNHDA and CDR2 is SQIVND in the germline V gene (reference sequence). V was clipped by 4 bases and J by 4 bases; unmatched bases: 10. CDR3 protein: CASSTNGLAGVMYEQYF. Here the CDR3 DNA reads TGTGCCAGTAGTACTAATGGACTAGCGGGAGTAATGTACGAGCAGTACTTC.

This chain uses TRBV7-9 with TRBJ2-7, with TRBD1 matching 7 bases. This CDR3 is built from 16 residues. The J segment lost 6 bases and the V segment lost 3 bases, leaving 14 bases of the junction unmatched. Per the germline V gene, CDR1 is SEHNR and CDR2 is FQNEAQ (reference sequence). CDR3 nucleotides: TGTGCCAGCAGCTTGGACAGCCTCAGGGGGACGACCGAGCAGTACTTC. Translating it yields CASSLDSLRGTTEQYF.

This chain connects TRBV5-5 to TRBJ2-2; D perhaps matches TRBD2 (5 bases). CDR1 is SGHKS, CDR2 YYEKEE, per germline (reference sequence). The CDR3 length is 14 residues. V dropped 4 bases and J dropped 7 bases, with 14 bases sitting between them. For the CDR3, the DNA is TGTGCCAGCAGCCACGATTGGGGAGTCGGGGAGCTGTTTTTT. It codes for CASSHDWGVGELFF.

The chain combines TRBV3-1 (or the pseudogene TRBV3-2) with TRBJ1-2, with TRBD1 matching 11 bases. The CDR3 length is 16 residues. CDR1 LGHDT and CDR2 YNNKEL come from the germline V gene (reference sequence). J gave up 8 bases and V 5 bases, and 13 bases lay outside the gene matches. The CDR3 bases are TGTGCCAGCAGCACAGGGACAGGGGGACCACTTCGGGGCTACACCTTC. Amino acids: CASSTGTGGPLRGYTF.

This chain connects TRBV5-1 to TRBJ1-1; D is possibly TRBD1 (5 bases). Trimming pared 0 bases from V and 1 base from J, leaving 10 bases between. The CDR3 spans 15 residues. Germline values: CDR1 SGHRS, CDR2 YFSETQ. The CDR3 DNA follows: TGCGCCAGCAGCTTGGGCTCCAGGGCGAACACTGAAGCTTTCTTT. It specifies CASSLGSRANTEAFF.

The chain uses TRBV7-2 and TRBJ2-3, with 10 bases aligning to TRBD2. Unmatched junction bases numbered 8, after V lost 5 bases and J lost 9 bases. The CDR3 has 14 amino acids. Germline V lookup: CDR1 SGHTA, CDR2 FQGNSA. The CDR3 region has the DNA TGTGCCAGCAGCGTCACTAGCGGGGCGGGAACGCAGTATTTT. It yields the protein CASSVTSGAGTQYF.

CDR3 DNA: TGTGCCAGTAGTATAAACGGTTTGGGGGCCGGCAATCAGCCCCAGCATTTT. Its protein product is CASSINGLGAGNQPQHF. This chain connects TRBV19 to TRBJ1-5, with D possibly being TRBD1 (6 bases). The CDR3 is 17 amino acids. Germline CDR1 LNHDA, CDR2 SQIVND (reference sequence). The V end was cut by 2 bases, the J end by 2 bases, with 16 bases between. The variable domain in full, with the rest retrieved from reference TRBV19 and TRBJ1-5, is DGGITQSPKYLFRKEGQNVTLSCEQNLNHDAMYWYRQDPGQGLRLIYYSQIVNDFQKGDIAEGYSVSREKKESFPLTVTSAQKNPTAFYLCASSINGLGAGNQPQHFGDGTRLSIL.

The rearrangement uses TRBV10-1 and TRBJ1-4; maybe TRBD1 (6 bases). The germline gives CDR1 WNHNN, CDR2 SYGVQD (reference sequence). This CDR3 contains 15 residues. Between the trimmed V and J ends, which lost 4 bases and 8 bases, there was a span of 17 bases. As DNA, the CDR3 is TGCGCCAGCAGTGCGGGGGGCGCGGGAGGAGAAAAACTGTTTTTT. It specifies CASSAGGAGGEKLFF.

About this clone itself: Other DNA sequences of this sample code for an identical CDR3. This sequence joins TRBV6-1 and TRBJ2-1; D not certain. The CDR3 contains 13 residues. Germline V gene lookup returns CDR1 MNHNS and CDR2 SASEGT. Between the trimmed V and J ends, which lost 2 bases and 3 bases, there was a span of 5 bases. CDR3 in DNA: TGTGCCAGCAGTGAATCCAGCTACAATGAGCAGTTCTTC. This encodes CASSESSYNEQFF.

The gene calls are TRBV27 and TRBJ1-5; a weak D match, TRBD1 (5 bases). The V gene's germline CDR1 is MNHEY and CDR2 SMNVEV (reference sequence). CDR3 length equals 13 residues. The V and J ends lost 4 bases and 1 base respectively, with 5 bases between them. The CDR3 DNA sequence: TGTGCCAGCAGTTCAGGGAGCAATCAGCCCCAGCATTTT. Residues: CASSSGSNQPQHF.

This chain uses TRBV3-1 (or the pseudogene TRBV3-2) with TRBJ2-1, with 12 bases lining up with TRBD2. Per germline, CDR1 LGHDT and CDR2 YNNKEL (reference sequence). This CDR3 is 15 amino acids long. The J segment lost 10 bases and the V segment lost 0 bases, leaving 4 bases of the junction unmatched. The CDR3 region is CASSQDLAGGYEQFF. In DNA form, the CDR3 reads TGTGCCAGCAGCCAAGACCTAGCGGGAGGGTACGAGCAGTTCTTC.

The genes are TRBV10-2 and TRBJ2-5; 11 bases are shared with TRBD1. The germline CDR1 and CDR2 sequences are WSHSY and SAAADI. The V segment lost 1 base and the J segment 5 bases; nucleotides outside the gene matches: 0. The CDR3 has 14 amino acids. The CDR3 sequence is CASSEWDRGETQYF. The CDR3 region has the DNA TGCGCCAGCAGTGAGTGGGACAGGGGGGAGACCCAGTACTTC.

In its sample, this clone was seen a few times. V is TRBV2 and J is TRBJ1-1; TRBD1 might be the D (5 bases). The CDR3 loop spans 14 amino acids. Germline values: CDR1 SNHLY, CDR2 FYNNEI. Between the trimmed V and J ends, which lost 1 base and 3 bases, there was a span of 9 bases. The CDR3 DNA is TGTGCCAGCAGTGAAGGGCGGGGCTACACTGAAGCTTTCTTT. Translation gives CASSEGRGYTEAFF.

This CDR3 is CASSLRGLETQYF. In DNA, the CDR3 is TGTGCCAGCAGTTTAAGGGGTTTAGAGACCCAGTACTTC. The chain carries TRBV28 and TRBJ2-5; D is perhaps TRBD1 (5 bases). Germline V gives CDR1 MDHEN, CDR2 SYDVKM. The CDR3 is made up of 13 amino acids. V gave up 2 bases and J gave up 4 bases, with 8 bases separating them.

This chain connects TRBV2 to TRBJ2-7; the match to TRBD2 covers 7 bases. This CDR3 contains 15 residues. Trimming removed 6 bases from V and 0 bases from J; junction bases left unmatched: 8. CDR1 is SNHLY, CDR2 FYNNEI, per germline. The CDR3 is CASRRGSGRSYEQYF. CDR3 in DNA: TGTGCCAGCAGGAGGGGTAGCGGGCGCTCCTACGAGCAGTACTTC.

This chain joins TRBV11-2 and TRBJ2-5; 11 bases match TRBD2. The junction had 11 bases not matched to a gene; V was cut back by 5 bases and J by 3 bases. Germline V gene sequence: CDR1 SGHAT, CDR2 FQNNGV. This CDR3 contains 17 residues. The CDR3 coding sequence is TGTGCCAGCAGCCCCCCGGCGGGACTAGCGGTTGAAGAGACCCAGTACTTC. Translation: CASSPPAGLAVEETQYF.

In this sample, this clone turned up a few times. The V gene is TRBV7-8, the J gene TRBJ2-2, with unresolved D. Germline V gene sequence: CDR1 SGHVS, CDR2 FQNEAQ. Trimming took 1 base from V and 2 from J, leaving 5 bases between them. The length of the CDR3 is 14 residues. CDR3 sequence: CASSLVSNTGELFF. The CDR3 bases are TGTGCCAGCAGCTTAGTATCCAACACCGGGGAGCTGTTTTTT.

The genes are TRBV23-1 and TRBJ1-1; tentatively, D is TRBD1 (5 bases). TRBV23-1 is classed as an ORF, of uncertain function. V was cut by 2 bases and J by 1 base, with 8 bases left in between. This CDR3 contains 14 residues. In DNA, the CDR3 is TGCGCCAGCAGTCAAAGACAGCAGAACACTGAAGCTTTCTTT. It is translated as CASSQRQQNTEAFF.